One sample yielded the 2 T cell receptor beta chains listed below, sequenced in a study of early T cells in non-severe SARS-CoV-2 infection (dated by TCRdb to the early 2020s). The library was generated by 5' RACE. TCRdb records NextSeq 500 as the sequencer. TCRdb reprocessed the public reads (quality trimming at Q25 with fastp, clone calling with MiXCR) and kept in-frame beta chains. One record per CDR3 amino acid sequence lists the most common genes and DNA. This sample is represented by tens of thousands of distinct CDR3 sequences; about 6.1% of them were singletons. Of the sample, about 5% is held by the ten largest clones. The sequenced sample was whole blood. Receptor source: an adult who was a healthcare worker with PCR-confirmed SARS-CoV-2 infection or an uninfected control (not recorded which).

This clonotype was seen ten or more times. V and J are TRBV5-1 and TRBJ2-5, with D possibly being TRBD1 or TRBD2 (6 bases each). The V end was cut by 0 bases, the J end by 7 bases, with 13 bases between. Germline CDR1 is SGHRS and CDR2 is YFSETQ. The CDR3 sequence is 14 residues long. The DNA of the CDR3 is TGCGCCAGCAGCTTGGAGGGGGGCGCCGGGACCCAGTACTTC. Its translation: CASSLEGGAGTQYF. The variable domain in full, with the rest retrieved from reference TRBV5-1 and TRBJ2-5, is KAGVTQTPRYLIKTRGQQVTLSCSPISGHRSVSWYQQTPGQGLQFLFEYFSETQRNKGNFPGRFSGRQFSNSRSEMNVSTLELGDSALYLCASSLEGGAGTQYFGPGTRLLVL.

The sample holds many counts of this clonotype. This chain uses TRBV4-3 with TRBJ2-5; 7 bases are a match to TRBD1. Germline V CDR1 and CDR2: LGHNA, YSLEER. The CDR3 is 14 amino acids. J gave up 12 bases and V 2 bases, and 12 bases lay outside the gene matches. The CDR3 region has the DNA TGCGCCAGCAGCCAATCCCTTCTAGGACAGGCCAAGTACTTC. This codes for CASSQSLLGQAKYF.